The 28 T cell receptor beta chains listed next were all sequenced from one sample in a study of T cell repertoires in cytomegalovirus infection. MiXCR, run by TCRdb on the reads, gives a single entry per CDR3 protein. The data hold more than 650,000 distinct CDR3 sequences, with approximately 34% observed a single time. Sequenced sample: PBMCs. The receptors derive from a human donor in good health (CMV status not recorded). Some clones in this sample may be carry-over from other donors' samples.

The V and J genes are TRBV29-1 and TRBJ1-5; D unclear. The CDR3 loop spans 13 amino acids. Germline V gene sequence: CDR1 SQVTM, CDR2 ANQGSEA. Trimming cost V 6 bases and J 5 bases, with 14 bases left between them. In DNA form, the CDR3 reads TGCAGCGTGGCCCGGGCCCCCGATCAGCCCCAGCATTTT. This gives the protein CSVARAPDQPQHF.

This clonotype came up many times. The chain links TRBV7-9 to TRBJ1-2; D is unresolved. V lost 2 bases and J 9 bases, leaving 7 bases between the germline ends. The germline CDR1 and CDR2 sequences are SEHNR and FQNEAQ (reference sequence). The CDR3 extends over 11 amino acids. CDR3: CASSLIGSYTF. The DNA of the CDR3 is TGTGCCAGCAGCTTAATTGGTAGCTACACCTTC. Drawing the rest from reference TRBV7-9 and TRBJ1-2, the complete variable domain is DTGVSQNPRHKITKRGQNVTFRCDPISEHNRLYWYRQTLGQGPEFLTYFQNEAQLEKSRLLSDRFSAERPKGSFSTLEIQRTEQGDSAMYLCASSLIGSYTFGSGTRLTVV.

The genes are TRBV25-1 and TRBJ2-4, with TRBD1 matching 8 bases. The CDR3 has 13 residues. With V trimmed by 6 bases and J by 5 bases, 3 bases remained unmatched. Germline assignment: CDR1 MGHDK and CDR2 SYGVNS. This chain's CDR3 is CASRDRVQNIQYF. Written as DNA, the CDR3 is TGTGCCAGCAGGGACAGGGTCCAAAACATTCAGTACTTC. Full variable domain (outside the CDR3, taken from reference TRBV25-1 and TRBJ2-4): EADIYQTPRYLVIGTGKKITLECSQTMGHDKMYWYQQDPGMELHLIHYSYGVNSTEKGDLSSESTVSRIRTEHFPLTLESARPSHTSQYLCASRDRVQNIQYFGAGTRLSVL.

This clonotype appeared a few times. The V call is TRBV24-1, the J call TRBJ1-2; maybe TRBD1 (5 bases). CDR3 length: 17 residues. Germline loops: CDR1 KGHDR, CDR2 SFDVKD. V lost 2 bases, J lost 5 bases, and 20 bases lay in between. The CDR3, as DNA: TGTGCCACCAGTGATTCGGGGCAGGGAACTTGGAGATATGGCTACACCTTC. Its translation is CATSDSGQGTWRYGYTF.

The V and J genes are TRBV19 and TRBJ1-6, with D hard to call. Germline V gives CDR1 LNHDA, CDR2 SQIVND (reference sequence). The CDR3 loop spans 14 amino acids. The V gene lost 3 bases and the J gene lost 5 bases, with 8 bases spanning the gap. The chain's CDR3 is CASSMIFNNSPLHF. In DNA form, the CDR3 reads TGTGCCAGTAGTATGATTTTCAATAATTCACCCCTCCACTTT.

With respect to this clonotype: Here the CDR3 omits its conserved ending phenylalanine or tryptophan, so a read error is the likely source. It is unclear where the CDR3 begins or ends on the DNA, so no DNA is shown, and the CDR3 is as TCRdb lists it. This sequence joins TRBV7-6 and TRBJ2-5; no DNA check was done on the table's D call, TRBD1. Germline V CDR1 and CDR2: SGHVS, FNYEAQ. The CDR3 contains 14 residues when both ends are counted. The CDR3 protein is CASSLAGGQETHYL.

DNA of the CDR3: TGTGCCAGCAACGTGCTCATGCCGTACAATGAGCAGTTCTTC. Residues: CASNVLMPYNEQFF. The chain carries TRBV12-3 or TRBV12-4 and TRBJ2-1; D ambiguous. Trimming removed 7 bases from V and 4 bases from J, with 14 bases in between. This CDR3 contains 14 residues.

The V call is TRBV27, the J call TRBJ2-1; 16 nucleotides agree with TRBD2. V shed 5 bases and J 8 bases; nucleotides not matched to a gene: 6. The CDR3 runs 16 residues. Looked up from germline, CDR1 is MNHEY and CDR2 is SMNVEV (reference sequence). CDR3: CASSPGTSGGAYEQFF. The DNA for the CDR3 is TGTGCCAGCAGTCCGGGGACTAGCGGGGGGGCATATGAGCAGTTCTTC.

Concerning this clonotype itself: Relative to the germline gene, one junction end is altered; a read error may explain this. This chain uses TRBV28 with TRBJ1-1; TRBD1 matches at 7 bases. This CDR3 contains 15 residues. CDR1 and CDR2 from the germline V gene are MDHEN and SYDVKM. The CDR3 protein is CDSSLTGPINTEAFF. In DNA form, the CDR3 reads TGTGACAGCAGTCTGACAGGGCCCATTAACACTGAAGCTTTCTTT.

This clonotype was counted at least ten times. The chain carries TRBV7-2 and TRBJ1-4; D call uncertain. This CDR3 is built from 14 residues. Trimming left V 5 bases short and J 7 bases short, with 14 bases between. The germline V gene encodes CDR1 SGHTA and CDR2 FQGNSA. The CDR3, as DNA: TGTGCCAGCAGCACCGTTGGGCGCAGTGAAAAACTGTTTTTT. As protein: CASSTVGRSEKLFF.

This clonotype turned up a few times. The chain is built from TRBV4-2 and TRBJ2-1; 8 bases are a match to TRBD2. This CDR3 has 14 residues. Germline V gene lookup returns CDR1 LGHNA and CDR2 YNFKEQ. J gave up 9 bases and V 4 bases, and 8 bases lay outside the gene matches. Written as DNA, the CDR3 is TGTGCCAGCAGCCTGACTAGCGATCGGAGTGAGCAGTTCTTC. Its protein product is CASSLTSDRSEQFF.

The rearrangement joins TRBV7-2 to TRBJ2-3; D is perhaps TRBD2 (5 bases). This CDR3 comprises 16 residues. Between the trimmed V and J ends, which lost 3 bases and 4 bases, there was a span of 17 bases. The germline CDR1 and CDR2 sequences are SGHTA and FQGNSA. CDR3 sequence: CASSLPWRQSADTQYF. The CDR3 nucleotides are TGTGCCAGCAGCTTGCCGTGGAGGCAGTCCGCAGATACGCAGTATTTT.

The chain recombines TRBV4-1 with TRBJ2-2; D is uncertain. Germline values: CDR1 MGHRA, CDR2 YSYEKL. V lost 1 base to trimming and J lost 2 bases, with 14 bases between them. The CDR3 has 17 amino acids. CDR3 loop: CASSQAMSPFNTGELFF. The CDR3 coding sequence is TGCGCCAGCAGCCAAGCAATGAGCCCTTTCAACACCGGGGAGCTGTTTTTT.

The V gene is TRBV12-3 or TRBV12-4, the J gene TRBJ1-4, with TRBD1 identical over 7 bases. J was trimmed by 3 bases and V by 6 bases; bases with no gene match: 7. The CDR3 is 15 residues long. The CDR3 reads CASRNQGQPNEKLFF. The CDR3 DNA is TGTGCCAGCAGGAATCAGGGACAGCCTAATGAAAAACTGTTTTTT.

This clonotype was picked up a small number of times. The chain uses TRBV11-3 and TRBJ1-3; D is unresolved. The CDR3 extends over 14 amino acids. V was trimmed by 5 bases and J by 0 bases, leaving 8 bases between them. Germline loops: CDR1 SGHNT, CDR2 YENEEA. CDR3 region: CASSEAYSGNTIYF. CDR3 coding DNA: TGTGCCAGCAGCGAAGCTTACTCTGGAAACACCATATATTTT.

This chain joins TRBV15 and TRBJ2-2; the match to TRBD1 covers 8 bases. The CDR3 extends over 13 amino acids. Trimming took 11 bases from V and 15 from J; bases not matched to a gene: 17. Germline assignment: CDR1 LNHNV and CDR2 YYDKDF (reference sequence). CDR3: CAAGGADTVEMFF. Here the CDR3 DNA reads TGTGCCGCAGGGGGCGCTGACACCGTTGAGATGTTTTTT.

This chain joins TRBV20-1 and TRBJ1-5; TRBD1 agrees at 7 bases. Germline lookup yields CDR1 DFQATT and CDR2 SNEGSKA (reference sequence). V lost 6 bases, J lost 1 base, and 6 bases stayed unmatched. This CDR3 is built from 14 residues. CDR3 loop: CSAENRGSNQPQHF. Here the CDR3 DNA reads TGCAGTGCCGAGAACAGGGGAAGCAATCAGCCCCAGCATTTT.

The chain is built from TRBV19 and TRBJ2-2; the match to TRBD2 covers 9 bases. J was trimmed by 6 bases and V by 3 bases; bases with no gene match: 8. This CDR3 contains 16 residues. Germline-derived CDR1 and CDR2 are LNHDA and SQIVND (reference sequence). CDR3 sequence: CASSIMGAGGPGELFF. CDR3 coding DNA: TGTGCCAGTAGTATTATGGGAGCGGGAGGCCCCGGGGAGCTGTTTTTT.

The chain has TRBV7-2 and TRBJ2-3; TRBD1 might be the D (6 bases). Looked up from germline, CDR1 is SGHTA and CDR2 is FQGNSA. The CDR3 contains 14 residues. Trimming removed 5 bases from V and 4 bases from J, with 13 bases in between. CDR3 DNA sequence: TGTGCCAGCAGCACAACAGGGTTCGCAGATACGCAGTATTTT. Its protein product is CASSTTGFADTQYF. Together with reference TRBV7-2 and TRBJ2-3, the CDR3 gives the full variable domain: GAGVSQSPSNKVTEKGKDVELRCDPISGHTALYWYRQSLGQGLEFLIYFQGNSAPDKSGLPSDRFSAERTGGSVSTLTIQRTQQEDSAVYLCASSTTGFADTQYFGPGTRLTVL.

Points on this clonotype: The conserved final phenylalanine or tryptophan is absent from the CDR3, which likely points to a read error. This chain links TRBV20-1 with TRBJ2-1; no clear D. V lost 6 bases and J lost 7, with 19 bases in between. CDR1 is DFQATT, CDR2 SNEGSKA, per germline (reference sequence). The CDR3 is 14 residues long. CDR3 sequence: CSAALDMTRNEQFL. The CDR3 nucleotides are TGCAGTGCAGCCCTAGATATGACGAGGAATGAGCAGTTCTTA.

This clonotype has only a few counts. The chain uses TRBV7-2 and TRBJ2-5; D is possibly TRBD2 (6 bases). CDR1 and CDR2 from the germline V gene are SGHTA and FQGNSA. V lost 1 base and J 7 bases, leaving 13 bases between the germline ends. This CDR3 region has 14 residues. In DNA form, the CDR3 reads TGTGCCAGCAGCTTAGGGCGGGGACCGGGGACCCAGTACTTC. Protein: CASSLGRGPGTQYF.

This clonotype has just a few counts. The chain employs TRBV12-3 or TRBV12-4 and TRBJ1-1, with D unresolved. Trimming cost V 3 bases and J 1 base, with 9 bases left between them. The CDR3 sequence is 14 residues long. The CDR3 region is CASSFVLRNTEAFF. CDR3 in DNA: TGTGCCAGCAGTTTTGTCCTCAGGAACACTGAAGCTTTCTTT.

The table lists this clonotype with a few counts. V usage is TRBV7-9 and J usage is TRBJ1-1; no firm D call. The length of the CDR3 is 16 residues. Trimming shortened V by 5 bases and J by 1 base, and 17 bases separated the two germline ends. Germline V gives CDR1 SEHNR, CDR2 FQNEAQ (reference sequence). In DNA form, the CDR3 reads TGTGCCAGCAGCGGCGACGACCCGACGAAGAACACTGAAGCTTTCTTT. This codes for CASSGDDPTKNTEAFF.

This chain connects TRBV12-3 or TRBV12-4 to TRBJ1-1; 9 nucleotides agree with TRBD1. CDR3 size: 12 residues. V was clipped by 3 bases and J by 11 bases; unmatched bases: 4. This chain's CDR3 is CASSLTGGRAFF. As DNA, the CDR3 is TGTGCCAGCAGTTTGACAGGGGGAAGGGCTTTCTTT.

The chain employs TRBV11-2 and TRBJ2-7; TRBD1 matches at 8 bases. CDR3 size: 14 residues. The junction had 3 bases not matched to a gene; V was cut back by 3 bases and J by 2 bases. Looked up from germline, CDR1 is SGHAT and CDR2 is FQNNGV. CDR3 coding DNA: TGTGCCAGCAGCTTTGGCAGGGGGCCCTACGAGCAGTACTTC. Its translation: CASSFGRGPYEQYF.

This clonotype was recorded many times. The chain recombines TRBV7-2 with TRBJ2-1; TRBD2 agrees at 10 bases. V lost 5 bases, J lost 3 bases, and 7 bases stayed unmatched. Germline V gene data show CDR1 as SGHTA and CDR2 as FQGNSA. The CDR3 extends over 16 amino acids. CDR3 DNA sequence: TGTGCCAGCAGCCCGGGAGCGGGAGGGTTCTACAATGAGCAGTTCTTC. As protein: CASSPGAGGFYNEQFF.

This rearrangement joins TRBV7-9 to TRBJ1-2; D not resolved. Germline CDR1 reads SEHNR; CDR2 reads FQNEAQ (reference sequence). The CDR3 consists of 13 residues. With 5 bases removed from V and 4 bases from J, the gap between germline ends came to 11 bases. In DNA form, the CDR3 reads TGTGCCAGCAGCCCGGTCGGGATCTATGGCTACACCTTC. It yields the protein CASSPVGIYGYTF.

This clonotype was found a few times. J is TRBJ2-3 and V is TRBV2; D unresolved. V lost 8 bases, J lost 0 bases, and 9 bases lay in between. CDR1 is SNHLY and CDR2 is FYNNEI in the germline V gene. The CDR3 has 13 residues. The CDR3 DNA sequence: TGTGCCAGCGGCCAGCGCAGCACAGATACGCAGTATTTT. This encodes CASGQRSTDTQYF.